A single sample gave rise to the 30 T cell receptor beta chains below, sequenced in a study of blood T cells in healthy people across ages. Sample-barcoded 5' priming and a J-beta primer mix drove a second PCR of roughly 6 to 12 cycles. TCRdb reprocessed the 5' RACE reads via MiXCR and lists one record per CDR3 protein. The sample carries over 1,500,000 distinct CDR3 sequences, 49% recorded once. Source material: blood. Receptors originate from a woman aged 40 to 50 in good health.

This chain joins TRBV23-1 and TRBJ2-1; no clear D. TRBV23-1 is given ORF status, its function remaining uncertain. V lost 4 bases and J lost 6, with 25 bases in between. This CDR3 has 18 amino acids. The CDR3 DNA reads TGCGCCAGCAGTCGTTGGCCGCGAGGACGGCAGAAGGGCAATGAGCAGTTCTTC. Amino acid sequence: CASSRWPRGRQKGNEQFF.

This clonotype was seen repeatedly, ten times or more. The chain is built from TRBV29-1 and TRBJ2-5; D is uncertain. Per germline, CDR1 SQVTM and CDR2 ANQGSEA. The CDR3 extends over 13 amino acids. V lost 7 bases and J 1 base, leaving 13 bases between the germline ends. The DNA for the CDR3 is TGCAGCGCCAAAAGGACGGTCCAAGAGACCCAGTACTTC. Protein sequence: CSAKRTVQETQYF.

CDR3 sequence: CSALDSGGGNTQYF. The CDR3 region has the DNA TGCAGTGCCCTGGATAGCGGGGGCGGAAATACGCAGTATTTT. J is TRBJ2-3 and V is TRBV20-1; TRBD2 matches 9 bases. Trimming removed 6 bases from V and 7 bases from J; junction bases left unmatched: 11. The CDR3 contains 14 residues. Germline CDR1 and CDR2: DFQATT and SNEGSKA (reference sequence).

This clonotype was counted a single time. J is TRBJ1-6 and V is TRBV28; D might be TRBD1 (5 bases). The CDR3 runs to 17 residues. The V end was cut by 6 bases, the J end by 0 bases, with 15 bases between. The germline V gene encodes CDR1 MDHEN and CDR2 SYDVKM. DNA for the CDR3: TGTGCCAGCAGACAAATGGGGGATAGCTCCTATAATTCACCCCTCCACTTT. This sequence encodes CASRQMGDSSYNSPLHF.

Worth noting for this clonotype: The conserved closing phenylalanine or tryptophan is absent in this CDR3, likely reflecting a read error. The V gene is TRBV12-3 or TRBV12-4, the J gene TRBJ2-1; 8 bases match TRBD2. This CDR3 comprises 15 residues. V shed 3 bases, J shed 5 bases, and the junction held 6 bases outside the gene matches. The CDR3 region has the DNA TGTGCCAGCAGTTTTGGGCGGGGGGCCCACAATGAGCAGTTCTCC. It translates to CASSFGRGAHNEQFS.

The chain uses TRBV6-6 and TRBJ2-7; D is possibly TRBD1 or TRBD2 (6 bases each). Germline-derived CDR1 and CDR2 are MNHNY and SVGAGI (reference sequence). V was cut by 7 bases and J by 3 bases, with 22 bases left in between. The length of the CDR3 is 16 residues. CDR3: CASMGTHRESNYEQYF. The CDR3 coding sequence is TGTGCCAGCATGGGGACTCACAGGGAATCAAACTACGAGCAGTACTTC.

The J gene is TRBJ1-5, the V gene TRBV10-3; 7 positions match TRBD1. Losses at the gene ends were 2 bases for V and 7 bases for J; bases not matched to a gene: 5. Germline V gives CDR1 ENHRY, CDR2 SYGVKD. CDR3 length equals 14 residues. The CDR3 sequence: CAISERDSGQPQHF. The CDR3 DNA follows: TGTGCCATCAGTGAGCGGGACAGCGGGCAGCCCCAGCATTTT.

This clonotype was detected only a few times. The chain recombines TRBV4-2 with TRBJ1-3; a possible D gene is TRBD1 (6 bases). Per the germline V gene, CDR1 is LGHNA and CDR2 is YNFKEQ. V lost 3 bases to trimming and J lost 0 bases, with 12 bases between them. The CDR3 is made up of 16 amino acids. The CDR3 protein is CASSHLGQNSGNTIYF. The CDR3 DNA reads TGTGCCAGCAGCCACTTAGGACAGAACTCTGGAAACACCATATATTTT.

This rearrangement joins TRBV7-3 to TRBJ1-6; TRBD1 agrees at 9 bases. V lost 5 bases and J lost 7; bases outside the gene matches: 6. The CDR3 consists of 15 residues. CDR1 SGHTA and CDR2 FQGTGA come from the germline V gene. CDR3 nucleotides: TGTGCCAGCAGCATACAGGGGGCTAGAAATTCACCCCTCCACTTT. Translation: CASSIQGARNSPLHF.

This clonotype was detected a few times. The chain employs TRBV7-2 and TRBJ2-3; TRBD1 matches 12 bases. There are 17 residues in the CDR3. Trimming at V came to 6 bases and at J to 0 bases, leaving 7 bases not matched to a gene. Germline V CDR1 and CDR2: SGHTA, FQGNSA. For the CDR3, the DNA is TGTGCCAGCAGTAAATCGGGGACAGGGGGCAGCACAGATACGCAGTATTTT. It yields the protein CASSKSGTGGSTDTQYF.

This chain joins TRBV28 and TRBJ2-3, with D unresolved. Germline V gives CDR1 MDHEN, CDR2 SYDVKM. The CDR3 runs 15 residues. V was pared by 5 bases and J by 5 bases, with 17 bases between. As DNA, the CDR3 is TGTGCCAGCAGTACCCTCCCGCCTTCCGGAGATACGCAGTATTTT. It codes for CASSTLPPSGDTQYF.

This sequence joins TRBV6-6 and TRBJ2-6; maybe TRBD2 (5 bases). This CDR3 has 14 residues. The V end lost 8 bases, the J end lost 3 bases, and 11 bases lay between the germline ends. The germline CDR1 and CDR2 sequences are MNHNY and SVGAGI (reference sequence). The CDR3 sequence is CASRTAGGANVLTF. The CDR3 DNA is TGTGCCAGCCGCACGGCGGGTGGGGCCAACGTCCTGACTTTC.

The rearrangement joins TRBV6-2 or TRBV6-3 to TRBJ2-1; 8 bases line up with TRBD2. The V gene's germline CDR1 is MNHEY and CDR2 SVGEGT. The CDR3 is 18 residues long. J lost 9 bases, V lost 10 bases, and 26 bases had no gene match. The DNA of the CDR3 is TGTGCCACTATCCATGGGCCTAGCGGGTTGTCTCCCCTAAGTGAGCAGTTCTTC. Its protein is CATIHGPSGLSPLSEQFF.

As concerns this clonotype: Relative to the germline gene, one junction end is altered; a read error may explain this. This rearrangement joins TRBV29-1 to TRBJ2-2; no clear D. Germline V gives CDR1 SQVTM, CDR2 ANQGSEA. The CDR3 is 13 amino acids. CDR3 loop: CGVGIRGPGELFF. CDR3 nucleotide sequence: TGCGGCGTGGGAATTAGAGGACCCGGGGAGCTGTTTTTT.

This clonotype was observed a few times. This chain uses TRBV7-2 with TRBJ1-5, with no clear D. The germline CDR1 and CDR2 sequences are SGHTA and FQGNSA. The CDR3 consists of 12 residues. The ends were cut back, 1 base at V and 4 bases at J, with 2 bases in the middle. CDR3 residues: CASSLENQPQHF. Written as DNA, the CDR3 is TGTGCCAGCAGCTTAGAGAATCAGCCCCAGCATTTT.

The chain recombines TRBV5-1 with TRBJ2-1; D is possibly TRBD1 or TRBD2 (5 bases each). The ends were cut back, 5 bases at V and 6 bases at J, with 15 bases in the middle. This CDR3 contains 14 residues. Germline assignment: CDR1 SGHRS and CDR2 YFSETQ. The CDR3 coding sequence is TGCGCCAGCAGTTCCGGGACCACTATCAATGAGCAGTTCTTC. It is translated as CASSSGTTINEQFF.

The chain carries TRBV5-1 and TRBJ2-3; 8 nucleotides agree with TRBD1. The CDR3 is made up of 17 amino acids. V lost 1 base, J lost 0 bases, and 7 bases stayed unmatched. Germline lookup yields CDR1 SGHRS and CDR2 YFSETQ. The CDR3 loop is CASSLQPTGASTDTQYF. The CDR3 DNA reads TGCGCCAGCAGCTTGCAACCGACAGGGGCCAGCACAGATACGCAGTATTTT.

The CDR3 spells CSAGQRGVTNYGYTF. The CDR3 DNA reads as TGCAGCGCGGGACAGAGGGGGGTTACTAACTATGGCTACACCTTC. The chain couples TRBV29-1 to TRBJ1-2, with 7 bases fitting TRBD1. The CDR3 covers 15 residues. J lost 0 bases, V lost 7 bases, and 11 bases had no gene match. The germline V gene has CDR1 SQVTM and CDR2 ANQGSEA.

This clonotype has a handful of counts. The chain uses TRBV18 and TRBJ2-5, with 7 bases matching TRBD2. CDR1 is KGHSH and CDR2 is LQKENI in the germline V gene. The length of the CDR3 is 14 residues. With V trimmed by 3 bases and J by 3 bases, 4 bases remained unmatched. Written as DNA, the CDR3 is TGTGCCAGCTCACCGCTGCTAGCGGAAGAGACCCAGTACTTC. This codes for CASSPLLAEETQYF.

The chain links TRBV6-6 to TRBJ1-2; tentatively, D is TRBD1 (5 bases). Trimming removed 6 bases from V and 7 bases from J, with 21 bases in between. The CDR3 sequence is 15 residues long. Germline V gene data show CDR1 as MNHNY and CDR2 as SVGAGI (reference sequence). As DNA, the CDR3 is TGTGCCAGCAGGAAATCCAGGGCCCCTGATTCTGGCTACACCTTC. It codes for CASRKSRAPDSGYTF.

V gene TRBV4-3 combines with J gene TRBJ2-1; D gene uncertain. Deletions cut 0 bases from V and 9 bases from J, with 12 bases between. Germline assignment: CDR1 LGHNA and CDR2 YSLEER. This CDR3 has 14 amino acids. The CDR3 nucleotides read TGCGCCAGCAGCCAAGATCGCGGAAGTGGTGAGCAGTTCTTC. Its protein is CASSQDRGSGEQFF.

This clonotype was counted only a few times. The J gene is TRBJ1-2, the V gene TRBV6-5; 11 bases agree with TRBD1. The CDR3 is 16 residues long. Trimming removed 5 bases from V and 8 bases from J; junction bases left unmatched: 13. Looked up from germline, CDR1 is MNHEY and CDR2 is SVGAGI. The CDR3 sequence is CASSLPSGQGAGGYTF. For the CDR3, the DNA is TGTGCCAGCAGTCTCCCCTCCGGACAGGGGGCGGGGGGCTACACCTTC.

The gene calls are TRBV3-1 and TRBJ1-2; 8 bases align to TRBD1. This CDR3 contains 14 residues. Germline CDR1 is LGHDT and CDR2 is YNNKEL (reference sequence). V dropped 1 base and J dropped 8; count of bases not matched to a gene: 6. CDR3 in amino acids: CASSQVRTGRGYTF. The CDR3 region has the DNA TGTGCCAGCAGCCAAGTGAGGACAGGGCGCGGCTACACCTTC.

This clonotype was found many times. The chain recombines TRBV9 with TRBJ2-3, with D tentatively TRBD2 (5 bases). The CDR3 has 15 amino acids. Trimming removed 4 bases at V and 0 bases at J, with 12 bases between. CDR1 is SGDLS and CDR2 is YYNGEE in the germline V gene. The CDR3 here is CASSLVWTSTDTQYF. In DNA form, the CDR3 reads TGTGCCAGCAGCCTCGTTTGGACTAGCACAGATACGCAGTATTTT.

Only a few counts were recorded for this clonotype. CDR3 in DNA: TGCAGTGCTAGCGGTGTGGGGATGGGAACCCAGTACTTC. Its translation: CSASGVGMGTQYF. The V and J genes are TRBV20-1 and TRBJ2-5; D not resolved. The V and J ends lost 3 bases and 8 bases respectively, with 16 bases between them. The CDR3 runs to 13 residues. From germline, CDR1 is DFQATT and CDR2 SNEGSKA (reference sequence).

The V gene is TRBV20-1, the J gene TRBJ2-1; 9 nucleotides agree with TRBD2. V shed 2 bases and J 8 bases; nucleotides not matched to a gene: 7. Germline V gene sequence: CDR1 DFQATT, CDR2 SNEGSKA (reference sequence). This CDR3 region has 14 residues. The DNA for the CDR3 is TGCAGTGCTAGATCAGCGGGGGGACGGCATGAGCAGTTCTTC. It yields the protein CSARSAGGRHEQFF.

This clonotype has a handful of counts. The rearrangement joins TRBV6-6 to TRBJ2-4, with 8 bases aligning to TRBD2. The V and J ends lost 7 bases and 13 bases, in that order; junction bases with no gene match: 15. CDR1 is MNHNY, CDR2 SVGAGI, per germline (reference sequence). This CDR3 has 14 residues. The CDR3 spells CASTKAGVPREQYF. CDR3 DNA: TGTGCCAGCACCAAAGCGGGGGTCCCTCGGGAGCAGTACTTC.

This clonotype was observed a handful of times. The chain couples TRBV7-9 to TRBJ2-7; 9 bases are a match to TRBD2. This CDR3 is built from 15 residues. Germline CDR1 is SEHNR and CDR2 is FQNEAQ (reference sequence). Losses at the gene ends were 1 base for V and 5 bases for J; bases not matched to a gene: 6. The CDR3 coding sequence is TGTGCCAGCAGCTTAGGTGGGACTAGCATCCACGAGCAGTACTTC. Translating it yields CASSLGGTSIHEQYF.

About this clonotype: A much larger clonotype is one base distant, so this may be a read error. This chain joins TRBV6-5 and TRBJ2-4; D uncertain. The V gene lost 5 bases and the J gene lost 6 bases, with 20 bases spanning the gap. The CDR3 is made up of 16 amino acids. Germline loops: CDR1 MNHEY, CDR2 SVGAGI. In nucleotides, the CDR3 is TGTGCCAGCAGTCCCACGCCTGGAATGCTAGGAAACATTCAGTACTTC. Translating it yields CASSPTPGMLGNIQYF.

CDR3 in DNA: TGTGCCAGCAGTGAAGCGCGGCGCCAGGTTTTTAATGAAAAACTGTTTTTT. It specifies CASSEARRQVFNEKLFF. The chain uses TRBV6-1 and TRBJ1-4; no firm D call. CDR3 length equals 17 residues. CDR1 is MNHNS and CDR2 is SASEGT in the germline V gene. V lost 0 bases and J lost 4, with 15 bases in between.